The sequence of this TCR beta chain was determined in a study of cytomegalovirus exposure and HLA in healthy donors. Germline loops: CDR1 SGDLS, CDR2 YYNGEE. The V gene end was trimmed by 3 bases and the J gene end by 6 bases; junction bases not matched to a gene: 6. This CDR3 is built from 13 residues. Study outcomes and limitations: When analyzed later, a missense DCLRE1C variant was found to be linked to TCR beta V- and J-gene trimming.

A remark on this clone: Its antigen is as yet unknown.

The study ran its PCR with 60 Vbeta and 13 Jbeta primers. Using immunoSEQ multiplex PCR, the repertoire was profiled, and TCRdb retains in-frame clones only, with some absent. The sample includes under 150,000 clones, 79% seen only once; the top ten take more than 0.95%. The specimen was PBMCs. The TCR comes from a man between 18 and 35 years old in good health and CMV-seronegative. The chain is built from TRBV9 and TRBJ2-7; TRBD1 aligns across 7 bases. CDR3 DNA: TGTGCCAGCAGCGCCAACGCAGGGGGCGAGCAGTACTTC. Protein: CASSANAGGEQYF.